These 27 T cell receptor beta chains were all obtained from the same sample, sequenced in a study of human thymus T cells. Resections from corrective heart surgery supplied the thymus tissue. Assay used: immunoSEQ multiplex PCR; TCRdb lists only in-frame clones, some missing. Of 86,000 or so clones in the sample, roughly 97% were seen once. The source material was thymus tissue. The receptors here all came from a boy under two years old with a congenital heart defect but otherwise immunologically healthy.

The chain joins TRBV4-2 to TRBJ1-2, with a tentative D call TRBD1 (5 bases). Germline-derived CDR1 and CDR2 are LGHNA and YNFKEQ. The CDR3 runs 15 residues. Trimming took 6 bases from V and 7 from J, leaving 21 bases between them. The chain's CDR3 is CASRPIRGGFFGYTF. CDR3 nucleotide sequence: TGTGCCAGCAGGCCAATTAGGGGAGGGTTTTTTGGCTACACCTTC.

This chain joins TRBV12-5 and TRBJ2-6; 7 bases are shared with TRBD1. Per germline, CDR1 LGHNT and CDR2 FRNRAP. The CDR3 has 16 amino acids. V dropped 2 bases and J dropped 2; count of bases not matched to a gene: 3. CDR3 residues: CASGLRGHPGANVLTF. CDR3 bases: TGTGCTAGTGGTTTGAGGGGGCATCCTGGGGCCAACGTCCTGACTTTC. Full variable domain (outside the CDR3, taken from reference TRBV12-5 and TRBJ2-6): DARVTQTPRHKVTEMGQEVTMRCQPILGHNTVFWYRQTMMQGLELLAYFRNRAPLDDSGMPKDRFSAEMPDATLATLKIQPSEPRDSAVYFCASGLRGHPGANVLTFGAGSRLTVL.

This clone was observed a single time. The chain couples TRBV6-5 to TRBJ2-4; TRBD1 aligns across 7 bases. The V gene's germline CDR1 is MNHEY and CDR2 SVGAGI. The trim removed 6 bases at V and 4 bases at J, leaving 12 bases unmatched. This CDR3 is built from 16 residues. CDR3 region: CASRYKGAEWKNIQYF. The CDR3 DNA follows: TGTGCCAGCAGATACAAGGGGGCGGAGTGGAAAAACATTCAGTACTTC.

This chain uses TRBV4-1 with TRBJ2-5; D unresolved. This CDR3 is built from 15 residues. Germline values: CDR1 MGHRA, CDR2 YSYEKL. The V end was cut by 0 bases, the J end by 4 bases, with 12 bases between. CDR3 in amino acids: CASSQETSPGETQYF. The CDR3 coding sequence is TGCGCCAGCAGCCAAGAGACAAGCCCGGGAGAGACCCAGTACTTC.

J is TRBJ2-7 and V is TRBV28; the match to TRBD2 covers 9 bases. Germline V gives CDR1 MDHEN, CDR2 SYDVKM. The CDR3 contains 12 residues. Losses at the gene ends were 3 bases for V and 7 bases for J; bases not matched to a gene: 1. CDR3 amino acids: CASSFLAGEQYF. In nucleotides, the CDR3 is TGTGCCAGCAGTTTCCTAGCGGGAGAGCAGTACTTC.

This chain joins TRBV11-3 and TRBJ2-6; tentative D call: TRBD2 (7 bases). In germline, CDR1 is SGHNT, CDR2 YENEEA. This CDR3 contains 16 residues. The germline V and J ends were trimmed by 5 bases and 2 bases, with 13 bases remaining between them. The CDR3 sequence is CASSLTGGPGANVLTF. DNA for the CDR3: TGTGCCAGCAGCCTGACGGGGGGCCCTGGGGCCAACGTCCTGACTTTC.

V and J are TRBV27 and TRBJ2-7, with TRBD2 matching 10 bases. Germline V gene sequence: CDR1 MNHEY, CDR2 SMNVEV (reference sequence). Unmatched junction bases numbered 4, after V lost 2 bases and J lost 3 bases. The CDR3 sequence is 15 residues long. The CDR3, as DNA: TGTGCCAGCAGTTTAAAGGCTAGCGGGAGCTACGAGCAGTACTTC. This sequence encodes CASSLKASGSYEQYF.

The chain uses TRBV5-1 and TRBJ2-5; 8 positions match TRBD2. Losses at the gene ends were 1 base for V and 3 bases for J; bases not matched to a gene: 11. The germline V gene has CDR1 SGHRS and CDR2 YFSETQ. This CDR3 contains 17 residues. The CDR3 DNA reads TGCGCCAGCAGCTTGTGTGGCTCCAGCGGGGGCGAAGAGACCCAGTACTTC. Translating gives CASSLCGSSGGEETQYF.

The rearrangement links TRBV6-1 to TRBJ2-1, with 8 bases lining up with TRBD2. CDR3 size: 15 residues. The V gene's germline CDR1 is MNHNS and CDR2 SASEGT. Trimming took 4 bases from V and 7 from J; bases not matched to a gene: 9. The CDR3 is CASSAGGHGTNEQFF. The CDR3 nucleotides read TGTGCCAGCAGTGCGGGGGGGCACGGTACGAATGAGCAGTTCTTC.

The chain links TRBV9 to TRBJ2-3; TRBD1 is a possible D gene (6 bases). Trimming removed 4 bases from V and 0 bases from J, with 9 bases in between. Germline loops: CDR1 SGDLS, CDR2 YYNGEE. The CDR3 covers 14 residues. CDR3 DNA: TGTGCCAGCAGCTTCACAGGGAGCACAGATACGCAGTATTTT. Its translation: CASSFTGSTDTQYF.

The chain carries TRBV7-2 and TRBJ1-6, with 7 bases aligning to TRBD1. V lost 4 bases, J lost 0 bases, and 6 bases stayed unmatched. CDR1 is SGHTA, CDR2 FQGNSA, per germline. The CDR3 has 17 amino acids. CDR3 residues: CASSSTGALSYNSPLHF. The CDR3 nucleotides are TGTGCCAGCAGCTCCACAGGGGCCCTCTCCTATAATTCACCCCTCCACTTT.

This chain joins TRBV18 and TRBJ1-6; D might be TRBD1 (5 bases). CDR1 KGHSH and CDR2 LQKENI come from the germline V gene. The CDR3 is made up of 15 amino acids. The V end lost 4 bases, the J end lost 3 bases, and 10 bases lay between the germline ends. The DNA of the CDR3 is TGTGCCAGCTCACGGCAGGACAACTATAATTCACCCCTCCACTTT. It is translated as CASSRQDNYNSPLHF.

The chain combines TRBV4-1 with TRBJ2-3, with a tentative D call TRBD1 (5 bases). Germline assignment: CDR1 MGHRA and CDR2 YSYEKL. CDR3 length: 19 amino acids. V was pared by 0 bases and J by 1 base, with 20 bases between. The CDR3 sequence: CASSQERLGVREGTDTQYF. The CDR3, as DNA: TGCGCCAGCAGCCAAGAACGTTTAGGAGTCAGGGAAGGCACAGATACGCAGTATTTT.

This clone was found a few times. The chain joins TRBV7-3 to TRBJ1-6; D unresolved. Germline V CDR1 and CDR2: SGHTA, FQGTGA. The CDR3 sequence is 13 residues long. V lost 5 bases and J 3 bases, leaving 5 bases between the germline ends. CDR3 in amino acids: CASSLRYNSPLHF. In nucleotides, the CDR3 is TGTGCCAGCAGCCTTCGCTATAATTCACCCCTCCACTTT.

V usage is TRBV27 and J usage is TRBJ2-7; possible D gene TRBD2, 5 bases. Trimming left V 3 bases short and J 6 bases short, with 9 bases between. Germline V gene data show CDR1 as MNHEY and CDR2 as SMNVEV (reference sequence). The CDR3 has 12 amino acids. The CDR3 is CASSFGLGEQYF. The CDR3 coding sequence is TGTGCCAGCAGTTTTGGACTGGGCGAGCAGTACTTC.

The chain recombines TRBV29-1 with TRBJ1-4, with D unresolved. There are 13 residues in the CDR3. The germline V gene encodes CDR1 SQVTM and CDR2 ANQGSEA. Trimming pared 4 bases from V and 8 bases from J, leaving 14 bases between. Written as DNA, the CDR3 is TGCAGCGTTGCCCTTTTGATGGGGGAAAAACTGTTTTTT. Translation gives CSVALLMGEKLFF.

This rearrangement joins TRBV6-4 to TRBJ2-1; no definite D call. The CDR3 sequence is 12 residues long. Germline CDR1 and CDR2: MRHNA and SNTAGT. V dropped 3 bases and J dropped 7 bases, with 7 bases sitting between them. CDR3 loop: CASSDRRNEQFF. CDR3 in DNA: TGTGCCAGCAGTGATCGGCGGAATGAGCAGTTCTTC.

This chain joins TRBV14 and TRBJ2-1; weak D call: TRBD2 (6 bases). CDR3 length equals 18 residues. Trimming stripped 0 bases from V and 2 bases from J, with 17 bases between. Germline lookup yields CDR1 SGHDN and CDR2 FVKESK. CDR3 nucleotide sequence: TGTGCCAGCAGCCAAGATAAAAGGAGGCGGGATCCCTACAATGAGCAGTTCTTC. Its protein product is CASSQDKRRRDPYNEQFF. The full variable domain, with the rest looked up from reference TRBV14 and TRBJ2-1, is EAGVTQFPSHSVIEKGQTVTLRCDPISGHDNLYWYRRVMGKEIKFLLHFVKESKQDESGMPNNRFLAERTGGTYSTLKVQPAELEDSGVYFCASSQDKRRRDPYNEQFFGPGTRLTVL.

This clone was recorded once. CDR3 sequence: CASSQETGVGDTQYF. CDR3 sequence (DNA): TGCGCCAGCAGCCAAGAGACAGGGGTTGGGGATACGCAGTATTTT. The chain recombines TRBV4-3 with TRBJ2-3, with TRBD1 matching 8 bases. V was pared by 0 bases and J by 6 bases, with 5 bases of the junction left unmatched. This CDR3 is built from 15 residues. CDR1 and CDR2 from the germline V gene are LGHNA and YSLEER.

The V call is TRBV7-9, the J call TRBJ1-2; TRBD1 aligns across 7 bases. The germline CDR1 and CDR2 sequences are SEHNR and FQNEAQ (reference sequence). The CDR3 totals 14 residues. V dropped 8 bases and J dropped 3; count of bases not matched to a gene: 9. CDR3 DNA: TGTGCCAGCTACGACAGGGAGGTGGACTATGGCTACACCTTC. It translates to CASYDREVDYGYTF.

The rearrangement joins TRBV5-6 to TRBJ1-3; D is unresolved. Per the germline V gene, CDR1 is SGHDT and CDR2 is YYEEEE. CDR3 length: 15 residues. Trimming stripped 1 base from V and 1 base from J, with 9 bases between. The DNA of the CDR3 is TGTGCCAGCAGCTTGCTTCGGGGTTCTGGAAACACCATATATTTT. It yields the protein CASSLLRGSGNTIYF. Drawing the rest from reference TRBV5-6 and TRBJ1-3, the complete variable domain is DAGVTQSPTHLIKTRGQQVTLRCSPKSGHDTVSWYQQALGQGPQFIFQYYEEEERQRGNFPDRFSGHQFPNYSSELNVNALLLGDSALYLCASSLLRGSGNTIYFGEGSWLTVV.

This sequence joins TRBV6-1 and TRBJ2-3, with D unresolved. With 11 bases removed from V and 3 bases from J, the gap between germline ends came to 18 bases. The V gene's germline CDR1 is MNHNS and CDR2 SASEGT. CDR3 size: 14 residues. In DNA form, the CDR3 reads TGTGCCGTCACACCCCAGTCCGGTACAGATACGCAGTATTTT. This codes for CAVTPQSGTDTQYF.

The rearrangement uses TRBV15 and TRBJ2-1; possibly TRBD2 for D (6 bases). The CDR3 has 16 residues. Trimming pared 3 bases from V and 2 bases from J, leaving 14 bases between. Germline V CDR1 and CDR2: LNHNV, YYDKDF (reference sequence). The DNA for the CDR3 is TGTGCCACCAGCAGGGGGGGACGGCATACCTACAATGAGCAGTTCTTC. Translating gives CATSRGGRHTYNEQFF.

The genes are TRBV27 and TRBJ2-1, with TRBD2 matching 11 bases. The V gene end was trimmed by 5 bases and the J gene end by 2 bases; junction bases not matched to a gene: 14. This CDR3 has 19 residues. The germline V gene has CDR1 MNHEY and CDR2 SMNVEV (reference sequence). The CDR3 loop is CASSHPFQGTSGPYNEQFF. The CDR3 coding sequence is TGTGCCAGCAGTCACCCCTTCCAAGGGACTAGCGGACCCTACAATGAGCAGTTCTTC.

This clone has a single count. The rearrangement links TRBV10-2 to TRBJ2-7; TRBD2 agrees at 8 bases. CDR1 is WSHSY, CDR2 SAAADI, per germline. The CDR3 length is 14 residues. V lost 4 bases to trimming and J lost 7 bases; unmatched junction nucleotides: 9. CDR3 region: CASSAGRALEEQYF. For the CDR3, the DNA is TGCGCCAGCAGTGCCGGGAGGGCCTTGGAAGAGCAGTACTTC.

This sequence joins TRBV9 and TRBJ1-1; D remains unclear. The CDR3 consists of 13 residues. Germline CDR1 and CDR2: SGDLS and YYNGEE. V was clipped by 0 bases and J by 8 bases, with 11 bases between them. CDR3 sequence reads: CASSVADVAEAFF. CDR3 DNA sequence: TGTGCCAGCAGCGTAGCGGACGTGGCAGAAGCTTTCTTT.

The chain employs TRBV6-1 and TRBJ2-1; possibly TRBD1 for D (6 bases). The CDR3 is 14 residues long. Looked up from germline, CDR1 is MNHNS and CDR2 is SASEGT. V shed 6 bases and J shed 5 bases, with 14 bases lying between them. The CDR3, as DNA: TGTGCCAGCAGGAGGACAGCCCCACACAATGAGCAGTTCTTC. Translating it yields CASRRTAPHNEQFF.